This TCR beta chain was sequenced in a study of blood T cell repertoires in COVID-19. As for the study in general: T cells, B-cell-depleted T cells, or PBMCs supplied cDNA or gDNA.

The CDR3 is made up of 14 amino acids. Deletions cut 0 bases from V and 5 bases from J, with 10 bases between. CDR1 is MNHEY and CDR2 is SVGAGI in the germline V gene. The assay was immunoSEQ multiplex PCR, and TCRdb's table has in-frame clones only and misses some. The sample lists about 24,000 clones, about 91% occurring once. The sequencing sample was made of peripheral blood. This chain uses TRBV6-5 with TRBJ1-1; tentative D call: TRBD1 (6 bases). The receptor was derived from a man in his 70s with active COVID-19. The CDR3 reads CASSYSRGGTEAFF. The DNA of the CDR3 is TGTGCCAGCAGTTACTCGAGGGGGGGAACTGAAGCTTTCTTT.